The source of this T cell receptor beta chain is a study of blood T cells in healthy people across ages. Whole-study results and caveats: The recorded TCR beta diversity per million T cells decreased in a roughly linear manner with age.

This clonotype was seen a few times. Its cognate antigen is unknown. A read error may produce the germline difference seen at one junction end. The CDR3 contains 18 residues. Germline loops: CDR1 SGHAT, CDR2 FQNNGV. A J-beta primer mix and a sample-barcoded 5' primer were used in a second PCR of about 6 to 12 cycles. TCRdb re-called the 5' RACE reads through MiXCR, storing one row per CDR3 protein. This sample has around 870,000 distinct CDR3 sequences, with about 30% found just once. The source of this sequence is a woman older than 75 in good health. The specimen was blood. The V call is TRBV11-2, the J call TRBJ1-6; D is uncertain. The CDR3, as DNA: TGTGCCAGCAGCCCGGTCGGTCAGGCAAGCTCCTATAATTCACCCCCCCACTTT. Protein sequence: CASSPVGQASSYNSPPHF.